The 17 T cell receptor beta chains below all came from one sample that was sequenced in a study of blood T cell repertoires in COVID-19. Assay used: immunoSEQ multiplex PCR; TCRdb lists only in-frame clones, some missing. The sample consists of about 150,000 clones, 80% of them appearing once. The sequenced sample consisted of peripheral blood. Source of these receptors: a man in his 60s with acute or convalescent COVID-19.

This clone was seen a single time. V is TRBV5-4 and J is TRBJ2-7; 8 bases agree with TRBD2. The CDR3 extends over 18 amino acids. V lost 5 bases and J lost 5; bases outside the gene matches: 21. CDR1 is SGHNT and CDR2 is YYREEE in the germline V gene (reference sequence). The CDR3 loop reads CASSSYVGASGSRNEQYF. The CDR3 nucleotides read TGTGCCAGCAGTTCATATGTCGGGGCTAGCGGGTCCAGGAACGAGCAGTACTTC.

The chain links TRBV7-2 to TRBJ1-6; D ambiguous. CDR1 and CDR2 from the germline V gene are SGHTA and FQGNSA. The ends were cut back, 8 bases at V and 4 bases at J, with 9 bases in the middle. The CDR3 has 13 residues. The CDR3 spells CASSLSYNSPLHF. The CDR3 coding sequence is TGTGCCAGCTCCCTTTCGTATAATTCACCCCTCCACTTT.

The chain carries TRBV19 and TRBJ2-5, with TRBD1 matching 8 bases. The germline CDR1 and CDR2 sequences are LNHDA and SQIVND (reference sequence). V dropped 1 base and J dropped 5; count of bases not matched to a gene: 3. The CDR3 sequence is 14 residues long. Written as DNA, the CDR3 is TGTGCCAGTAGTATAGGACAGGGGAAGGAGACCCAGTACTTC. Translating gives CASSIGQGKETQYF.

This clone was counted between two and nine times. The rearrangement uses TRBV6-5 and TRBJ1-2; the match to TRBD1 covers 7 bases. V dropped 2 bases and J dropped 7; count of bases not matched to a gene: 10. Germline V gene lookup returns CDR1 MNHEY and CDR2 SVGAGI. This CDR3 is built from 15 residues. The CDR3 coding sequence is TGTGCCAGCAGTTACACCCCGACAGGGCCCCGTGGCTACACCTTC. It is translated as CASSYTPTGPRGYTF.

This rearrangement joins TRBV29-1 to TRBJ1-3, with 8 bases fitting TRBD1. V shed 6 bases and J 4 bases; nucleotides not matched to a gene: 14. The CDR3 extends over 16 amino acids. The germline V gene has CDR1 SQVTM and CDR2 ANQGSEA. The CDR3 here is CSVTSGGQGPGNTIYF. CDR3 nucleotides: TGCAGCGTCACCTCCGGTGGACAGGGACCGGGAAACACCATATATTTT. The full variable domain, completed using reference TRBV29-1 and TRBJ1-3, is SAVISQKPSRDICQRGTSLTIQCQVDSQVTMMFWYRQQPGQSLTLIATANQGSEATYESGFVIDKFPISRPNLTFSTLTVSNMSPEDSSIYLCSVTSGGQGPGNTIYFGEGSWLTVV.

J is TRBJ2-7 and V is TRBV5-1; D gene ambiguous. The CDR3 runs to 11 residues. Per the germline V gene, CDR1 is SGHRS and CDR2 is YFSETQ. CDR3 coding DNA: TGCCATTTCAGGCCAATCCACGAGCAGTACTTC. Translation gives CHFRPIHEQYF. Using reference TRBV5-1 and TRBJ2-7 for the parts outside the CDR3, the full variable domain is KAGVTQTPRYLIKTRGQQVTLSCSPISGHRSVSWYQQTPGQGLQFLFEYFSETQRNKGNFPGRFSGRQFSNSRSEMNVSTLELGDSALYLCHFRPIHEQYFGPGTRLTVT.

The chain carries TRBV7-9 and TRBJ2-7; possible D gene TRBD1, 6 bases. Germline-derived CDR1 and CDR2 are SEHNR and FQNEAQ (reference sequence). Deletions cut 5 bases from V and 0 bases from J, with 8 bases between. The length of the CDR3 is 13 residues. The CDR3 protein is CASSHRDSYEQYF. CDR3 sequence (DNA): TGTGCCAGCAGCCACAGGGACTCCTACGAGCAGTACTTC.

This clone was detected once. The chain has TRBV5-1 and TRBJ1-2; the D gene is possibly TRBD1 (6 bases). Trimming took 4 bases from V and 0 from J, leaving 13 bases between them. Germline V gene data show CDR1 as SGHRS and CDR2 as YFSETQ. This CDR3 is 15 amino acids long. Here the CDR3 reads CASSVQGQANYGYTF. In nucleotides, the CDR3 is TGCGCCAGCAGCGTACAGGGCCAAGCTAACTATGGCTACACCTTC.

The V and J genes are TRBV19 and TRBJ1-2; D possibly corresponds to TRBD1 (5 bases). V lost 6 bases and J 0 bases, leaving 11 bases between the germline ends. CDR1 is LNHDA and CDR2 is SQIVND in the germline V gene (reference sequence). The CDR3 has 14 amino acids. CDR3 DNA sequence: TGTGCCAGTAGCTGGGGCGGTTCTAACTATGGCTACACCTTC. It is translated as CASSWGGSNYGYTF. The full variable domain, in which reference TRBV19 and TRBJ1-2 provide the parts outside the CDR3, is DGGITQSPKYLFRKEGQNVTLSCEQNLNHDAMYWYRQDPGQGLRLIYYSQIVNDFQKGDIAEGYSVSREKKESFPLTVTSAQKNPTAFYLCASSWGGSNYGYTFGSGTRLTVV.

The V gene is TRBV27, the J gene TRBJ1-2; TRBD1 matches at 8 bases. The CDR3 has 14 amino acids. The germline gives CDR1 MNHEY, CDR2 SMNVEV (reference sequence). V gave up 0 bases and J gave up 3 bases; unmatched junction bases: 0. CDR3 loop: CASSLSGQDYGYTF. The CDR3, as DNA: TGTGCCAGCAGTTTATCGGGACAGGACTATGGCTACACCTTC.

Points on this clone: The sample has other DNA sequences that encode this CDR3 too. This chain connects TRBV11-3 to TRBJ2-2; TRBD2 is a possible D gene (5 bases). The CDR3 contains 13 residues. V dropped 3 bases and J dropped 6 bases, with 8 bases sitting between them. Looked up from germline, CDR1 is SGHNT and CDR2 is YENEEA. The DNA for the CDR3 is TGTGCCAGCAGCTTGAGGACTTCCGGGGAGCTGTTTTTT. As protein: CASSLRTSGELFF.

V and J are TRBV11-2 and TRBJ1-2; 10 bases align to TRBD1. In germline, CDR1 is SGHAT, CDR2 FQNNGV. This CDR3 is built from 14 residues. With 5 bases clipped from V and 4 bases from J, the junction kept 4 bases outside the gene matches. This chain's CDR3 is CASSPGDRGYGYTF. The CDR3 bases are TGTGCCAGCAGCCCGGGGGACAGGGGCTATGGCTACACCTTC.

The chain has TRBV4-1 and TRBJ1-6; weak D call: TRBD1 (5 bases). The CDR3 has 15 amino acids. The V gene lost 1 base and the J gene lost 3 bases, with 7 bases spanning the gap. The germline V gene has CDR1 MGHRA and CDR2 YSYEKL. The chain's CDR3 is CASSQGGDYNSPLHF. CDR3 DNA: TGCGCCAGCAGCCAAGGGGGGGACTATAATTCACCCCTCCACTTT.

The chain recombines TRBV6-5 with TRBJ2-2, with 8 bases that match TRBD1. The trim removed 6 bases at V and 5 bases at J, leaving 8 bases unmatched. Germline loops: CDR1 MNHEY, CDR2 SVGAGI. This CDR3 contains 15 residues. The CDR3 coding sequence is TGTGCCAGCAGGGCCCGGACAGGGTTAACCGGGGAGCTGTTTTTT. This codes for CASRARTGLTGELFF.

The J gene is TRBJ2-1, the V gene TRBV6-2 or TRBV6-3, with 8 bases fitting TRBD2. Germline values: CDR1 MNHEY, CDR2 SVGEGT. The CDR3 consists of 14 residues. V gave up 4 bases and J gave up 7 bases; unmatched junction bases: 6. CDR3 bases: TGTGCCAGCAGTTCGGGACTAGGGATAAATGAGCAGTTCTTC. This gives the protein CASSSGLGINEQFF.

This sequence joins TRBV5-3 and TRBJ2-4; the D gene is possibly TRBD1 (5 bases). TRBV5-3 is an ORF; its function is uncertain. The CDR3 loop spans 14 amino acids. V gave up 1 base and J gave up 1 base, with 6 bases separating them. The CDR3 DNA is TGTGCCAGAAGCTTGTCAGGGGCCAAAAACATTCAGTACTTC. It yields the protein CARSLSGAKNIQYF.

The rearrangement joins TRBV19 to TRBJ2-2; 8 bases match TRBD1. V lost 5 bases, J lost 2 bases, and 4 bases stayed unmatched. The CDR3 extends over 15 amino acids. Germline V gene data show CDR1 as LNHDA and CDR2 as SQIVND (reference sequence). The CDR3 DNA reads TGTGCCAGTAGTCCGGGGACAGGCAACACCGGGGAGCTGTTTTTT. It codes for CASSPGTGNTGELFF.